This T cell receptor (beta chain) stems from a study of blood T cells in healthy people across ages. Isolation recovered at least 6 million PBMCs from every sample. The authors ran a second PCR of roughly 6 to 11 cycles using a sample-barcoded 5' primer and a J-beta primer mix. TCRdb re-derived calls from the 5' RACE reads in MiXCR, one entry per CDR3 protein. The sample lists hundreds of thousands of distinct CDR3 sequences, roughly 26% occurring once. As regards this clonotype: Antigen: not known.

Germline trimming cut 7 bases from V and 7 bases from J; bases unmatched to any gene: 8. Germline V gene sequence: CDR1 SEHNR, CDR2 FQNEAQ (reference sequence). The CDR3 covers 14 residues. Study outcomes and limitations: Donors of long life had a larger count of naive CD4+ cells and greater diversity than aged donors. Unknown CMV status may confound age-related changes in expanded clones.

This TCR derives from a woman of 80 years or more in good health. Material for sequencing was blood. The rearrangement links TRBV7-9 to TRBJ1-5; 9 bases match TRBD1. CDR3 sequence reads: CASTAGQGNQPQHF. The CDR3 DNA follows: TGTGCCAGCACCGCGGGACAGGGAAACCAGCCCCAGCATTTT.